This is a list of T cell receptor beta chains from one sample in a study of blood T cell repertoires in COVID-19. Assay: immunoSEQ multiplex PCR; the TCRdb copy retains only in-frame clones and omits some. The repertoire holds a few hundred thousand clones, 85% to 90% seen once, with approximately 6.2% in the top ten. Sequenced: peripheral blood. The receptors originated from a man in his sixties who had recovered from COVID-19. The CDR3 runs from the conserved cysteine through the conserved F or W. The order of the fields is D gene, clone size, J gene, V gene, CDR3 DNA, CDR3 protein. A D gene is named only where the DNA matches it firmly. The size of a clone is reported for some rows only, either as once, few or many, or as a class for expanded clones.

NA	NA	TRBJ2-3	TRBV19	TGTGCCAGTAGTCCCTGGTCCGGGACAACAGATACGCAGTATTTT	CASSPWSGTTDTQYF
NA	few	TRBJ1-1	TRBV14	TGTGCCAGCAGCCAAGTAGGTGGAGGGGAAGCTTTCTTT	CASSQVGGGEAFF
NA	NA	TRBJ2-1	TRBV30	TGTGCCTGGAGAGCATTCAATGAGCAGTTCTTC	CAWRAFNEQFF
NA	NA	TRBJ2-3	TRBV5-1	TGCGCCAGCAGCTTGGTCTCAACTAGCACAGATACGCAGTATTTT	CASSLVSTSTDTQYF
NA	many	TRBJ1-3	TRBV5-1	TGCGCCAGCAGCTTAGTCTGGGATGGGGCCTCTGGAAACACCATATATTTT	CASSLVWDGASGNTIYF
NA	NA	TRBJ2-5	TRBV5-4	TGTGCCAGCAGCACGACAGGAAACCAAGAGACCCAGTACTTC	CASSTTGNQETQYF
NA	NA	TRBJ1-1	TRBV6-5	TGTGCCAGCAGTCTACCTGAGATGACTGAAGCTTTCTTT	CASSLPEMTEAFF
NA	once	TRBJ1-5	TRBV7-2	TGTGCCAGCAGCTCCACGGCAGGGCGCCAGCCCCAGCATTTT	CASSSTAGRQPQHF
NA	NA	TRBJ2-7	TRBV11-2	TGTGCCAGCAGCCAACAGGCGTTCTCCTACGAGCAGTACTTC	CASSQQAFSYEQYF
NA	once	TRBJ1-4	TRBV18	TGTGCCAGCTCACAATATACATCCCTTGCAACTAATGAAAAACTGTTTTTT	CASSQYTSLATNEKLFF
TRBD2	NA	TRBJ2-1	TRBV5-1	TGCGCCAGCAGCCCGACTAGCGGGGGTTACAATGAGCAGTTCTTC	CASSPTSGGYNEQFF
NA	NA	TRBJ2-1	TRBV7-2	TGTGCCAGCAGCCCCCTAGGGCGGGACAATGAGCAGTTCTTC	CASSPLGRDNEQFF
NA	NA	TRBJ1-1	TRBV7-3	TGTGCCACGAAACTCGAGCCCGGAGGCACTGAAGCTTTCTTT	CATKLEPGGTEAFF
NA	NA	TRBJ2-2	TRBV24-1	TGTGCCACCAGTCAGTCCGTGGAGCTGTTTTTT	CATSQSVELFF
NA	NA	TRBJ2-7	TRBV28	TGTGCCAGCAGTCTAACGTACTACGAGCAGTACTTC	CASSLTYYEQYF
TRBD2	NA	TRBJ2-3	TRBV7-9	TGTGCCAGCAGCCAGACTAGCGGGAACACAGATACGCAGTATTTT	CASSQTSGNTDTQYF
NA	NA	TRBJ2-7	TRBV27	TGTGCCAGCAGTTTATTCAGTCACTACGAGCAGTACTTC	CASSLFSHYEQYF
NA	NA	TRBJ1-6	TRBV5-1	TGCGCCAGCAGTCTACAGGGAGTTATTAATTCACCCCTCCACTTT	CASSLQGVINSPLHF
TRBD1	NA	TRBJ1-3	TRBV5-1	TGCGCCAGCAGCCTGACAGGGATCGCGGGAAACACCATATATTTT	CASSLTGIAGNTIYF
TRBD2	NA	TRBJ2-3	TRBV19	TGTGCCTCCGCCGGAGGGCTAGCGGCTAGCACAGATACGCAGTATTTT	CASAGGLAASTDTQYF
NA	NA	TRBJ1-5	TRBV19	TGTGCCAGTAGCAGGGTTCCTCAGCCCCAGCATTTT	CASSRVPQPQHF
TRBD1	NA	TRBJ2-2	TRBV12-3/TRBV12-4	TGTGCCAGCAGAGGGACAGGGGTCGGGGAGCTGTTTTTT	CASRGTGVGELFF
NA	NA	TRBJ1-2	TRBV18	TGTGCCAGCTCACACGATGGGGGGGGCTACACCTTC	CASSHDGGGYTF
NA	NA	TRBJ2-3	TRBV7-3	TGTGCCAGCAGCTTAAGGAGGGCGGATACGCAGTATTTT	CASSLRRADTQYF
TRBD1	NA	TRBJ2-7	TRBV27	TGTGCCAGCAGCTTTACAGGGGGTTCGCGCTACGAGCAGTACTTC	CASSFTGGSRYEQYF
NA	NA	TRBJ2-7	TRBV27	TGTGCCAGCAGTTTAGGATCTCTTGCAGGAGAGCAGTACTTC	CASSLGSLAGEQYF
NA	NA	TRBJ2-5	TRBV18	TGTGCCAGTTTCACAATCAAGACAGCCTTTCAAGAGACCCAGTACTTC	CASFTIKTAFQETQYF
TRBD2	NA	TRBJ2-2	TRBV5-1	TGCGCCAGCAGCCTAGCGGGGACGAACACCGGGGAGCTGTTTTTT	CASSLAGTNTGELFF
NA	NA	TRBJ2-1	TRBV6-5	TGTGCCAGCAGTTACCGGGACTCTACATACAATGAGCAGTTCTTC	CASSYRDSTYNEQFF
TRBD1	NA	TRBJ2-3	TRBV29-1	TGCAGCGGACAGGGCACTAGCACAGATACGCAGTATTTT	CSGQGTSTDTQYF
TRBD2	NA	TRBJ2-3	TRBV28	TGTGCCAGCAGTTTAGGGCTAGCGGGAAACACAGATACGCAGTATTTT	CASSLGLAGNTDTQYF
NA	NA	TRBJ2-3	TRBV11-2	TGTGCCAGCAGCCCTGTTGGCAGTTGGTCAGATACGCAGTATTTT	CASSPVGSWSDTQYF
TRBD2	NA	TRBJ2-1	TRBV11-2	TGTGCCAGCAGCTCCAGGGAGGGGGCTAGCGGGGAAGACAATGAGCAGTTCTTC	CASSSREGASGEDNEQFF
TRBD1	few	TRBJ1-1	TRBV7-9	TGTGCCAGCAGGGGGACAGGGTCCCTTTGGGACACTGAAGCTTTCTTT	CASRGTGSLWDTEAFF
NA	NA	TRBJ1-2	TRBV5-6	TGTGCCAGCAGCCCAACAGCAACTAACTATGGCTACACCTTC	CASSPTATNYGYTF
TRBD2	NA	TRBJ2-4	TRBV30	TGTGCCTGGAGTCTAGCGGGGGCCAAAAACATTCAGTACTTC	CAWSLAGAKNIQYF
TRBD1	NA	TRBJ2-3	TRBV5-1	TGCGCCAGCAGCTTAGACAGGGACGGGGATACGCAGTATTTT	CASSLDRDGDTQYF
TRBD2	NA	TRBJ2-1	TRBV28	TGTGCCAGCAGTTTCTCGCGGGAGGGTAATGAGCAGTTCTTC	CASSFSREGNEQFF
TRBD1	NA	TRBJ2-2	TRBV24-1	TGTGCCACCAGTGATTTGCCCTCAGGGGGCCAGAGCGGGGAGCTGTTTTTT	CATSDLPSGGQSGELFF
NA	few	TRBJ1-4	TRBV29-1	TGCAGCGTTGACTTTTTAGGAGTTAATGAAAAACTGTTTTTT	CSVDFLGVNEKLFF
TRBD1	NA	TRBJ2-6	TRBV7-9	TGTGCCAGCAGCCCCGGGACAGGGGGCCTTTTATCTGGGGCCAACGTCCTGACTTTC	CASSPGTGGLLSGANVLTF